This T cell receptor beta chain came from a study of OX40 agonist ivuxolimab in advanced cancers. Study-level background: At 65% to 90% male, the cohort had a mean age of 60 years, ranging from about 20 to 79. One hepatocellular carcinoma and a couple of cutaneous melanoma patients partially responded. Notes on the study in general: At doses 0.1 to 3.0 mg/kg, CD4+ and CD8+ clones expanded. Relatively little clonal expansion, among the lowest observed, appeared in partial responders at 0.1-3.0 mg/kg.

This table comes from immunoSEQ multiplex PCR, and its TCRdb copy is limited to in-frame clones, with some not included. The sample contains about 110,000 clones, around 93% of which appear only once. With respect to this clone: Its target is not known.

The CDR3 is 18 amino acids. Per germline, CDR1 SGDLS and CDR2 YYNGEE. The V segment lost 2 bases and the J segment 3 bases; nucleotides outside the gene matches: 11. V and J are TRBV9 and TRBJ2-1; 10 bases fit TRBD2. Sequenced here: CD4+ or CD8+ T cells sorted from blood, sampled in a trial of the OX40 agonist ivuxolimab. The sequence came from an adult with an advanced solid tumor such as melanoma, head and neck, liver or kidney cancer. The CDR3 region has the DNA TGTGCCAGCAGCGTCACGTGGGGGGGACTAGCGAACTACAATGAGCAGTTCTTC. Translated: CASSVTWGGLANYNEQFF. Together with reference TRBV9 and TRBJ2-1, the CDR3 gives the full variable domain: DSGVTQTPKHLITATGQRVTLRCSPRSGDLSVYWYQQSLDQGLQFLIQYYNGEERAKGNILERFSAQQFPDLHSELNLSSLELGDSALYFCASSVTWGGLANYNEQFFGPGTRLTVL.